This is a list of T cell receptor beta chains from one sample in a study of blood T cells in healthy people across ages. Each CDR3 protein is one row after TCRdb ran MiXCR on the 5' RACE reads. Among more than 700,000 distinct CDR3 sequences listed, 46% were seen once. The sequencing input was blood. The source of these receptors is a man older than 75 in good health. Both conserved end residues are part of each CDR3. The order of the fields is CDR3 length, J gene, clone size, D gene, V gene, CDR3 DNA, CDR3 protein. A D gene is named only where the DNA matches it firmly. Only some rows state a clone size, as once, few, many or a class for expanded clones.

15 TRBJ1-5 . . TRBV6-6 TGTGCCAGCAGTTACGAGGGCAGACCCAATCAGCCCCAGCATTTT CASSYEGRPNQPQHF
11 TRBJ2-1 . TRBD1 TRBV20-1 TGCAGTATGGGGACAGACAATGAGCAGTTCTTC CSMGTDNEQFF
16 TRBJ2-7 . TRBD2 TRBV4-3 TGCGCCAGCAGCCAAGGGGTAGCGGGGGCGACATACGAGCAGTACTTC CASSQGVAGATYEQYF
16 TRBJ2-1 . . TRBV3-1 TGTGCCAGCAGCCAAGCTTCGGTACATACCTACAATGAGCAGTTCTTC CASSQASVHTYNEQFF
13 TRBJ2-7 . TRBD1 TRBV20-1 TGCAGTGCTAGTCTGGGACAGGGTTACGAGCAGTACTTC CSASLGQGYEQYF
16 TRBJ2-1 . TRBD2 TRBV7-2 TGTGCCAGCAGCTTAGCTTGGTCTAGCGGGAATAGGTGGCAGTTCTTC CASSLAWSSGNRWQFF
15 TRBJ2-1 . . TRBV20-1 TGCAGTGCAGAATATCTTCGGGCCGGATACAATGAGCAGTTCTTC CSAEYLRAGYNEQFF
13 TRBJ2-2 many . TRBV5-1 TGCGCCAGCAGCTTGGACGGAGTCGGGGAGCTGTTTTTT CASSLDGVGELFF
17 TRBJ2-7 . TRBD1 TRBV5-6 TGTGCCAGCAGCCCGCCATCCACAGGGGGCAGCTCCTACGAGCAGTACTTC CASSPPSTGGSSYEQYF
14 TRBJ2-5 . TRBD2 TRBV29-1 TGCAGCGTTGAAGCACTAGCGGGGAACAATGAGCAGTACTTC CSVEALAGNNEQYF
13 TRBJ2-7 . TRBD1 TRBV28 TGTGCCAGCAGTCTACCAAGACAGGGGTCGCGGTACTTC CASSLPRQGSRYF
17 TRBJ1-1 . TRBD1 TRBV20-1 TGCAGTGCTATCCCTATGGGGACAGGAGGTTCGTTTTCTGAAGCTTTCTTT CSAIPMGTGGSFSEAFF
14 TRBJ2-1 . . TRBV25-1 TGTGCCAGCAGTGAGGGGGGGCTTTACAATGAGCAGTTCTTC CASSEGGLYNEQFF
14 TRBJ2-2 . . TRBV7-2 TGTGCCAGCAGCTTAGTCGGGAACACCGGGGAGCTGTTTTTT CASSLVGNTGELFF
15 TRBJ1-6 few TRBD1 TRBV12-3/TRBV12-4 TGTGCCAGCAGTTTAGGTACAGGGGGTAATTCACCCCTCCACTTT CASSLGTGGNSPLHF
17 TRBJ2-1 . . TRBV12-3/TRBV12-4 TGTGCCAGCAGTTTAGCGTTTCTTGTGGGAGAGAGGAATGAGCAGTTCTTC CASSLAFLVGERNEQFF
13 TRBJ2-5 . . TRBV10-3 TGTGCCACCAGTGAAGGCGTAAGTGAGACCCAGTACTTC CATSEGVSETQYF
14 TRBJ2-5 . TRBD1 TRBV11-2 TGTGCCAGCAGCCCCGGGACAGAAGTAGAGACCCAGTACTTC CASSPGTEVETQYF
14 TRBJ2-4 few TRBD2 TRBV20-1 TGCAGTGCTAGGCCAGCGGGGGCCAAAAACATTCAGTACTTC CSARPAGAKNIQYF
17 TRBJ1-4 . . TRBV3-1 TGTGCCAGCAGCCAAGCCCTCCCCCGGACAACTAATGAAAAACTGTTTTTT CASSQALPRTTNEKLFF
15 TRBJ2-1 . . TRBV11-3 TGTGCCAGCAGCTTAGCGGCAGCTAATTACAATGAGCAGTTCTTC CASSLAAANYNEQFF
15 TRBJ2-3 . . TRBV12-3/TRBV12-4 TGTGCCAGCAGAAGGACCACCGTGGGCACAGATACGCAGTATTTT CASRRTTVGTDTQYF
16 TRBJ2-7 . TRBD1 TRBV4-3 TGCGCCAGCAGCCAAATACAGACAGGGGGCTCCTACGAGCAGTACTTC CASSQIQTGGSYEQYF
15 TRBJ2-7 many TRBD2 TRBV7-2 TGTGCCAGCAGCTTAGAGGGACTAGCCCTCTACGAGCAGTACTTC CASSLEGLALYEQYF
14 TRBJ2-5 once . TRBV4-2 TGTGCCAGCAGCCAGGGCCAACTAGACAGTGAGCAGTACTTC CASSQGQLDSEQYF
15 TRBJ2-7 . TRBD1 TRBV13 TGTGCCAGCAGCTTAGGTGGGACAGGGTTTACCGAGCAGTACTTC CASSLGGTGFTEQYF
12 TRBJ2-2 few . TRBV12-3/TRBV12-4 TGTGCCAGCAGGCCTCCTGGGGGGGAGCTGTTTTTT CASRPPGGELFF
15 TRBJ2-2 . . TRBV29-1 TGCAGCGTTTCCTCCGGGACTGGGAACATCGGGGAGCTGTTTTTT CSVSSGTGNIGELFF
16 TRBJ2-7 . TRBD1 TRBV5-1 TGCGCCAGCAGCTTTCTTCCGGGACAGGGGTCCAACGAGCAGTACTTC CASSFLPGQGSNEQYF
15 TRBJ2-5 . TRBD2 TRBV6-2/TRBV6-3 TGTGCCAGCAGTACCACTAGCGGGAGTTGGAATGAGCAGTACTTC CASSTTSGSWNEQYF
18 TRBJ2-3 . TRBD2 TRBV3-1 TGTGCCAGCAGCCAAGAAACTAGCGGGGGGACTAGCACAGATACGCAGTATTTT CASSQETSGGTSTDTQYF
16 TRBJ2-1 . TRBD2 TRBV12-3/TRBV12-4 TGTGCCAACAGACCTCTGCTGACTAGCGGGAGTAATGAGCAGTTCTTC CANRPLLTSGSNEQFF
15 TRBJ2-1 . TRBD2 TRBV20-1 TGCAGTGCTAGGCACGGGACTAGCGGGGAGGGTGAGCAGTTCTTC CSARHGTSGEGEQFF
13 TRBJ2-7 many . TRBV7-2 TGTGCCAGCAGCTTAAAGTCCAGGGGCGAGCAGTACTTC CASSLKSRGEQYF
14 TRBJ2-5 many TRBD2 TRBV19 TGTGCCAGTACGGGGACTAGCGGCCAAGAGACCCAGTACTTC CASTGTSGQETQYF
15 TRBJ2-3 . TRBD2 TRBV7-2 TGTGCCAGCAGCTTAGCGGGAGGGCCGGAAGATACGCAGTATTTT CASSLAGGPEDTQYF
15 TRBJ2-1 many TRBD2 TRBV7-2 TGTGCCAGCAGCCCGAAAAGCGGGGACTCCAATGAGCAGTTCTTC CASSPKSGDSNEQFF
16 TRBJ2-1 few TRBD2 TRBV20-1 TGCAGTGCTAGAGGGACTAGCGGGTGGTTAATCGATGAGCAGTTCTTC CSARGTSGWLIDEQFF
14 TRBJ2-1 . . TRBV12-3/TRBV12-4 TGTGCCAGCTTAGAGCGGGCCTTTGGGAATGAGCAGTTCTTC CASLERAFGNEQFF
15 TRBJ2-2 . . TRBV7-2 TGTGCCAGCAGGTTAGGGAACAGCGGCACCGGGGAGCTGTTTTTT CASRLGNSGTGELFF
14 TRBJ2-3 . TRBD2 TRBV2 TGTGCCGGAAGACTAGCGGGAGCCCCAGATACGCAGTATTTT CAGRLAGAPDTQYF
14 TRBJ2-3 many . TRBV6-5 TGTGCCAGCAGTTGGTCTCGGGCTGAAGATACGCAGTATTTT CASSWSRAEDTQYF
14 TRBJ1-5 few . TRBV7-2 TGTGCCAGCAGCTTGACACAGAGCAATCAGCCCCAGCATTTT CASSLTQSNQPQHF
16 TRBJ1-5 few . TRBV20-1 TGCAGTGCTAGAGATGTTGGACATTTTAGCAATCAGCCCCAGCATTTT CSARDVGHFSNQPQHF
16 TRBJ2-1 . . TRBV7-3 TGTGCCAGCAGTCAATCGGGTCTAAGCTCCTACAATGAGCAGTTCTTC CASSQSGLSSYNEQFF
16 TRBJ2-5 . TRBD2 TRBV7-3 TGTGCCAGCAGCCCTGGACTAGCGGGAAGGGGTGAGACCCAGTACTTC CASSPGLAGRGETQYF
14 TRBJ2-1 . . TRBV7-2 TGTGCCAGCAGCGCCGGGCAGGACTACAATGAGCAGTTCTTC CASSAGQDYNEQFF
16 TRBJ2-1 few TRBD2 TRBV19 TGTGCCAGTAGTATCGCCCTAGCGGGAGGGCCTCATGAGCAGTTCTTC CASSIALAGGPHEQFF
16 TRBJ2-5 few . TRBV25-1 TGTGCCAGCAGTGAATATAGCAGGGGTGCCCAAGAGACCCAGTACTTC CASSEYSRGAQETQYF
15 TRBJ2-7 . . TRBV7-2 TGTGCCAGCAGCTTAGTCCACGAGTCACCCTACGAGCAGTACTTC CASSLVHESPYEQYF
15 TRBJ2-7 . TRBD2 TRBV7-2 TGTGCCAGCAGCTTAGCAGCGGGGGGGGACTACGAGCAGTACTTC CASSLAAGGDYEQYF
13 TRBJ2-7 few TRBD1 TRBV7-9 TGTGCCAGCAGAGGGACAGAAGACTACGAGCAGTACTTC CASRGTEDYEQYF
14 TRBJ1-5 . . TRBV28 TGTGCCAGCAGTTTGGACGGCAACGGGGCGCCCCAGCATTTT CASSLDGNGAPQHF
15 TRBJ2-1 . TRBD1 TRBV3-1 TGTGCCAGCAGAGACAGGGGGGTGTCCTACAATGAGCAGTTCTTC CASRDRGVSYNEQFF